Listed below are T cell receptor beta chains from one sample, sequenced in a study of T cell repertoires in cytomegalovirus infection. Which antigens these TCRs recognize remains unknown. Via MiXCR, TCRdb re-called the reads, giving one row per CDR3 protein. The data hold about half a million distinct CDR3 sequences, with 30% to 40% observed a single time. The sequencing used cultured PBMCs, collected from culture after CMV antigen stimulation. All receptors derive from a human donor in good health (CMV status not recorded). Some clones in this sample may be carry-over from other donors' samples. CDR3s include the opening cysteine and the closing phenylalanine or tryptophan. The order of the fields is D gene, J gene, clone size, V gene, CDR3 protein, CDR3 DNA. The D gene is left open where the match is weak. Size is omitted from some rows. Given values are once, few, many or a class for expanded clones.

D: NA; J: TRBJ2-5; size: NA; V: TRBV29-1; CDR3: CSVERGGQETQYF; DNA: TGCAGCGTTGAACGGGGAGGCCAAGAGACCCAGTACTTC
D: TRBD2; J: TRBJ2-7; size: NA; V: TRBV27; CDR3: CASSLNTGGFEQYF; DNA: TGTGCCAGCAGTTTAAATACGGGAGGGTTCGAGCAGTACTTC
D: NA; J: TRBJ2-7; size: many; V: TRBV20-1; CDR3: CSASQRGGTYYEQYF; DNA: TGCAGTGCTAGCCAACGGGGTGGGACCTACTACGAGCAGTACTTC
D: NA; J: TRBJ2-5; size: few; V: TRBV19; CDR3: CASSIRPRIVGDETQYF; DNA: TGTGCCAGTAGTATAAGACCCCGCATTGTAGGGGACGAGACCCAGTACTTC
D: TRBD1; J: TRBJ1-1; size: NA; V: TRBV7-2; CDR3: CASSLGLGGRAVEAFF; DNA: TGTGCCAGCAGCTTAGGACTAGGGGGCAGGGCCGTTGAAGCTTTCTTT
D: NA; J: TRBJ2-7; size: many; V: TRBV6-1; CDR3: CASSRPLEQYF; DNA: TGTGCCAGCAGTAGACCCCTCGAGCAGTACTTC
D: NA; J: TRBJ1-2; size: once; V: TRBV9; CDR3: CASSVGAQANYGYTF; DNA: TGTGCCAGCAGCGTAGGAGCACAAGCTAACTATGGCTACACCTTC
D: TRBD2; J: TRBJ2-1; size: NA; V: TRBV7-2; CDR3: CASSTSPTAGGQFF; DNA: TGTGCCAGCAGCACCAGCCCGACAGCGGGAGGGCAGTTCTTC
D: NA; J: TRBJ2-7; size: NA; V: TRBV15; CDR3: CATSRAGEQYF; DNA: TGTGCCACCAGCCGAGCGGGTGAGCAGTACTTC
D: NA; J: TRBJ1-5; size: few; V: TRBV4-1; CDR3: CASSQVGQPNQPQHF; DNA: TGCGCCAGCAGCCAAGTGGGACAACCCAATCAGCCCCAGCATTTT
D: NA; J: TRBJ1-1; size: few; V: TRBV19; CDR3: CASSQGKGSSHTEAFF; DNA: TGTGCCAGTAGTCAGGGTAAGGGTTCATCGCACACTGAAGCTTTCTTT
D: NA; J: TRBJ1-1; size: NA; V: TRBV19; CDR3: CASSPGVSSQEAFF; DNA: TGTGCCAGTAGTCCGGGAGTCAGCTCCCAAGAAGCTTTCTTT
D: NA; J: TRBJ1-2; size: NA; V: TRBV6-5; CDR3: CASSYTARGPNYGYTF; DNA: TGTGCCAGCAGTTACACAGCCCGGGGGCCTAACTATGGCTACACCTTC
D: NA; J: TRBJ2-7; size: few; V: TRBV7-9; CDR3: CASSSGLPAYEQYF; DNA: TGTGCCAGCAGCTCGGGACTGCCCGCCTACGAGCAGTACTTC
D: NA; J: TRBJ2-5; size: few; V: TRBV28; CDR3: CASYRIGGQETQYF; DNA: TGTGCCAGCTACCGAATTGGGGGGCAAGAGACCCAGTACTTC
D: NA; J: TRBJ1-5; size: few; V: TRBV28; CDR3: CASTPGGRGRPQHF; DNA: TGTGCCAGCACCCCTGGGGGCAGGGGTAGACCCCAGCATTTT
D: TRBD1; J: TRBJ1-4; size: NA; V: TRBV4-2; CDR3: CASSPLGQGEKLFF; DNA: TGTGCCAGCAGCCCTCTGGGACAGGGGGAGAAACTGTTTTTT
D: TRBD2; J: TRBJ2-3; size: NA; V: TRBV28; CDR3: CASSSQREDTDTQYF; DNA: TGTGCCAGCAGTTCCCAGCGGGAGGACACAGATACGCAGTATTTT
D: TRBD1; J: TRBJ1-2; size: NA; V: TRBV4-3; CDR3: CASSQGITGQTYYGYTF; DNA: TGCGCCAGCAGCCAAGGGATAACGGGACAGACCTATTATGGCTACACCTTC
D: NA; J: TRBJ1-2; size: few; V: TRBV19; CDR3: CASSMLKETLYGYTF; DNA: TGTGCCAGTAGTATGTTGAAGGAGACGCTCTATGGCTACACCTTC
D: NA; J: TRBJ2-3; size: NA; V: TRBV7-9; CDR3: CASSLVGYQDTQYF; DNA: TGTGCCAGCAGCTTAGTTGGGTACCAAGATACGCAGTATTTT
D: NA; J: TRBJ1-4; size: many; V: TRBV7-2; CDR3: CASSLPGWTAEKLFF; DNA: TGTGCCAGCAGCTTACCTGGTTGGACAGCCGAAAAACTGTTTTTT
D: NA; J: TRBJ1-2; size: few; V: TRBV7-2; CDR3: CASSLGQGLSRGYTF; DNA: TGTGCCAGCAGCTTAGGGCAGGGGCTTTCGAGGGGCTACACCTTC
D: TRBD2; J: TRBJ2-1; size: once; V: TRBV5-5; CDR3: CASSPGLGEGIGEQFF; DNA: TGTGCCAGCAGTCCTGGACTAGGGGAGGGTATCGGTGAGCAGTTCTTC
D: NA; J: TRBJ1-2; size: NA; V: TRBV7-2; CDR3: CASAAGVGYGYTF; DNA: TGTGCCAGCGCGGCAGGGGTCGGGTATGGCTACACCTTC
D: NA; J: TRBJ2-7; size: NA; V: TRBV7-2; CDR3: CASSLAPLLYEQYF; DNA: TGTGCCAGCAGCTTAGCTCCGCTACTCTACGAGCAGTACTTC
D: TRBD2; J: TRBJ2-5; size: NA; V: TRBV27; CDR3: CASRGLAAGETQYF; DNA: TGTGCCAGCAGGGGACTAGCGGCGGGGGAGACCCAGTACTTC
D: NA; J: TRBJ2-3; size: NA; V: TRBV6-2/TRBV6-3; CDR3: CASRRAPTDTQYF; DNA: TGTGCCAGCAGGAGGGCCCCCACAGATACGCAGTATTTT
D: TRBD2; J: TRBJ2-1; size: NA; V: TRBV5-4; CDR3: CASSYGTSGRKNEQFF; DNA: TGTGCCAGCAGCTATGGAACTAGCGGGAGGAAAAATGAGCAGTTCTTC
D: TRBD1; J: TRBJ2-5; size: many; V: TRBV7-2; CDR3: CASSSKGGTGQETQYF; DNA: TGTGCCAGCAGCTCAAAAGGGGGGACAGGGCAGGAGACCCAGTACTTC
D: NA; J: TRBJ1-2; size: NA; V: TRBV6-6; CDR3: CASSNGGAGTF; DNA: TGTGCCAGCAGCAACGGGGGGGCCGGCACCTTC
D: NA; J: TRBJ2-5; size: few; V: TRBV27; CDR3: CASSFSGEETQYF; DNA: TGTGCCAGCAGTTTCTCAGGGGAAGAGACCCAGTACTTC